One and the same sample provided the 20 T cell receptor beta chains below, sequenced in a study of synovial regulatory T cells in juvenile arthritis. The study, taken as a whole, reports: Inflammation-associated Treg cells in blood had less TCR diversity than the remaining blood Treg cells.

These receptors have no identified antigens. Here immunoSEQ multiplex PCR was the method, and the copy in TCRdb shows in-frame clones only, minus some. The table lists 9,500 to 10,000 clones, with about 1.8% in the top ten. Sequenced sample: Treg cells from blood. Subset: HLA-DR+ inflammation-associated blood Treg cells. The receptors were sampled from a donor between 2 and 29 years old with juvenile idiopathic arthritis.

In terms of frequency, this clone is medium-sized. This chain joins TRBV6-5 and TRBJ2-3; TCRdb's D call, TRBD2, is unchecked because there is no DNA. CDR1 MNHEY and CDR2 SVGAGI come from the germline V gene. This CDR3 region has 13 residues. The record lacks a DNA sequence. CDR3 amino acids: CASSLLARDTQYF.

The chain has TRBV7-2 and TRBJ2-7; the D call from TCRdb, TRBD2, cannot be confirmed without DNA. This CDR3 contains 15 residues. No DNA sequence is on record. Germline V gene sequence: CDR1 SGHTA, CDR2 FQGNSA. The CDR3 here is CASSPTSGGSYEQYF.

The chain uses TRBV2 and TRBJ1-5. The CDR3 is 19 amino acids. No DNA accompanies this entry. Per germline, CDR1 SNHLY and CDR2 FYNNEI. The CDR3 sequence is CASSVSEADPGVSNQPQHF.

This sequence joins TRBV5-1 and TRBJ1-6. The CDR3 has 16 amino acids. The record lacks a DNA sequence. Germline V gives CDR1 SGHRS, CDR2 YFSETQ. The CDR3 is CASSLVPGSVNSPLHF. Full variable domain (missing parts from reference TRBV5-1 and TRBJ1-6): KAGVTQTPRYLIKTRGQQVTLSCSPISGHRSVSWYQQTPGQGLQFLFEYFSETQRNKGNFPGRFSGRQFSNSRSEMNVSTLELGDSALYLCASSLVPGSVNSPLHFGNGTRLTVT.

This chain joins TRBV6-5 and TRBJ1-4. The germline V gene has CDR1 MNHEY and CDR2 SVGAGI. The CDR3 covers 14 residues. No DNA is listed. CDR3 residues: CASSYSTTNEKLFF.

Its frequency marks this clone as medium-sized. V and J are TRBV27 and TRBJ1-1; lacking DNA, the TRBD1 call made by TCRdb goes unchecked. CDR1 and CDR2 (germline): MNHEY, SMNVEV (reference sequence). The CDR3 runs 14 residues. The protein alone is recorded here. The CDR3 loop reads CASSSGMTGFEAFF.

The CDR3 loop reads CAIRGDTNTGELFF. The rearrangement links TRBV10-3 to TRBJ2-2; the TCRdb D gene call, TRBD1, has no DNA to confirm it. This CDR3 has 14 amino acids. A DNA sequence was not provided. Germline assignment: CDR1 ENHRY and CDR2 SYGVKD.

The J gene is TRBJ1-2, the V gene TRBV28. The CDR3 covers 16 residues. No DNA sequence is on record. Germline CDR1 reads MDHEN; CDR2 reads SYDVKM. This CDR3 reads CASTGERRDLNYGYTF.

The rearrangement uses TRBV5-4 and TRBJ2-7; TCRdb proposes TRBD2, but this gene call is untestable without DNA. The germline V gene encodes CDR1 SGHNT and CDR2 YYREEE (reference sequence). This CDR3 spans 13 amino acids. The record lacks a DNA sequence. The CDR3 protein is CASSFSPYYEQYF. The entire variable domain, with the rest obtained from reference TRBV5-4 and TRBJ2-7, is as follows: ETGVTQSPTHLIKTRGQQVTLRCSSQSGHNTVSWYQQALGQGPQFIFQYYREEENGRGNFPPRFSGLQFPNYSSELNVNALELDDSALYLCASSFSPYYEQYFGPGTRLTVT.

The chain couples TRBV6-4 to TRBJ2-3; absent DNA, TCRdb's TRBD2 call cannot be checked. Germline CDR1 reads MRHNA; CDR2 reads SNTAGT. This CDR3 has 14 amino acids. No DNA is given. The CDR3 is CASSGSGDTDTQYF.

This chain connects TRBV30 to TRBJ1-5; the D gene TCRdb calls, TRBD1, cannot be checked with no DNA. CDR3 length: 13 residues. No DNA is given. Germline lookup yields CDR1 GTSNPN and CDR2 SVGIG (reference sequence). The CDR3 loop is CAWSGQYNQPQHF.

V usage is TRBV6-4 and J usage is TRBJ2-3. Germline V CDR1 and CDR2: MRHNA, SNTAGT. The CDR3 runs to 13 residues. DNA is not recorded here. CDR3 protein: CASSDSWTDTQYF.

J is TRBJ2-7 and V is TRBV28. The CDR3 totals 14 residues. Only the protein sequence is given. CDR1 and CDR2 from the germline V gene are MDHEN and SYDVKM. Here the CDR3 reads CASSLVRESDEQYF.

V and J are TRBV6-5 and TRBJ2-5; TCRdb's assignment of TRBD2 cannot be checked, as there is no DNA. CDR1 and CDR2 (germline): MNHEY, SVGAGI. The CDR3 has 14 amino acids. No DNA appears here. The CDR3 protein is CASTRLAGVGTQYF.

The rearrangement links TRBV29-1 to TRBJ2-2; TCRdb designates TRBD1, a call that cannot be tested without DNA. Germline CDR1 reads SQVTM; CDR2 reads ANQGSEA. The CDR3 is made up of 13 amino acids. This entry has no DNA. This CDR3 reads CSVFTGGTGELFF.

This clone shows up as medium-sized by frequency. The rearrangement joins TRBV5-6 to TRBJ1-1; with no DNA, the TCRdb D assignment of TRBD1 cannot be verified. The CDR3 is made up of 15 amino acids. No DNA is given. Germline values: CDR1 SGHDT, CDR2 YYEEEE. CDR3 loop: CASSPTGGASDQAFF. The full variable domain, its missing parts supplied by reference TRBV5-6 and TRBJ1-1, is DAGVTQSPTHLIKTRGQQVTLRCSPKSGHDTVSWYQQALGQGPQFIFQYYEEEERQRGNFPDRFSGHQFPNYSSELNVNALLLGDSALYLCASSPTGGASDQAFFGQGTRLTVV.

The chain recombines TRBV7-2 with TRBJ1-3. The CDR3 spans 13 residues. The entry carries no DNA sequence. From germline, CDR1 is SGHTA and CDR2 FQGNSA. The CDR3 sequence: CASSVLGGDTIYF.

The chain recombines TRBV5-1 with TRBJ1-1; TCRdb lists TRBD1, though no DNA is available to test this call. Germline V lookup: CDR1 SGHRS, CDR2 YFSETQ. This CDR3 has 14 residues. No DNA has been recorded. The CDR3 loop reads CASSRDRGNTEAFF.

The CDR3: CTGRYTNTGELFF. The chain has TRBV29-1 and TRBJ2-2; TCRdb calls TRBD2, which cannot be checked without DNA. This CDR3 is built from 13 residues. No DNA sequence is on record. Germline lookup yields CDR1 SQVTM and CDR2 ANQGSEA.

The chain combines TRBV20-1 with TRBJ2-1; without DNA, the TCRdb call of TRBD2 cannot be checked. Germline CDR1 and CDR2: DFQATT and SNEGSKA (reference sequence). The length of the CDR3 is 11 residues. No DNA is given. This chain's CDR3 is CSGLAVHEQFF.